Each of the 21 T cell receptor beta chains below was sequenced from the same sample in a study of shared clonotypes between healthy human individuals. The data were produced by immunoSEQ multiplex PCR, yet TCRdb's version contains in-frame clones alone and is incomplete. The sample has about 2.1 million clones; around 93% are singletons. Positive CCR7 selection of CD45RO-negative cells yielded the naive CD8 cells, and terminally differentiated effector memory CD45RA+ cells were excluded. The sequencing input was naive CD8+ T cells from PBMCs. The source is a man between 18 and 35 years old in good health. Some clones in this sample may be carry-over from other donors' samples.

The CDR3 DNA sequence: TGCGCCAGCAGTGAGAACAGGGCCTACGAGCAGTACTTC. Protein: CASSENRAYEQYF. V usage is TRBV10-1 and J usage is TRBJ2-7, with TRBD1 as a possible D gene (6 bases). V gave up 2 bases and J gave up 2 bases, with 7 bases separating them. The CDR3 has 13 amino acids. From germline, CDR1 is WNHNN and CDR2 SYGVQD (reference sequence).

The rearrangement links TRBV29-1 to TRBJ2-7, with 10 nucleotides matching TRBD1. This CDR3 spans 14 amino acids. In germline, CDR1 is SQVTM, CDR2 ANQGSEA. J lost 4 bases, V lost 5 bases, and 8 bases had no gene match. CDR3 in DNA: TGCAGCGTTATATTGACAGGGGGCGCGTACGAGCAGTACTTC. Its translation is CSVILTGGAYEQYF.

The count of this clone is one. This rearrangement joins TRBV7-3 to TRBJ2-7, with 8 bases that match TRBD1. Trimming cost V 5 bases and J 4 bases; bases outside gene matches: 10. The CDR3 is made up of 15 amino acids. Germline V CDR1 and CDR2: SGHTA, FQGTGA. The CDR3 nucleotides read TGTGCCAGCAGCCTAATTGCCGGGACAGGATACGAGCAGTACTTC. Its protein is CASSLIAGTGYEQYF.

This chain joins TRBV5-6 and TRBJ2-1; D is perhaps TRBD2 (5 bases). This CDR3 comprises 15 residues. V dropped 5 bases and J dropped 6 bases, with 18 bases sitting between them. The germline gives CDR1 SGHDT, CDR2 YYEEEE. CDR3 protein: CASSYGPGGGNEQFF. CDR3 DNA: TGTGCCAGCAGTTATGGACCCGGAGGTGGCAATGAGCAGTTCTTC.

Points on this clone: Distinct nucleotide sequences in the sample also encode this CDR3. V usage is TRBV19 and J usage is TRBJ1-5; no clear D. CDR3 size: 14 residues. V was clipped by 3 bases and J by 1 base, with 7 bases between them. Germline values: CDR1 LNHDA, CDR2 SQIVND (reference sequence). The DNA for the CDR3 is TGTGCCAGTAGTATTTCGGGCAGCAATCAGCCCCAGCATTTT. The encoded protein is CASSISGSNQPQHF.

This chain uses TRBV5-4 with TRBJ2-7, with unresolved D. V was cut by 5 bases and J by 2 bases, with 11 bases left in between. Germline V gene sequence: CDR1 SGHNT, CDR2 YYREEE (reference sequence). The CDR3 runs 13 residues. CDR3 residues: CASSQTPTYEQYF. Here the CDR3 DNA reads TGTGCCAGCAGTCAAACTCCCACCTACGAGCAGTACTTC.

This chain links TRBV7-9 with TRBJ2-7; TRBD1 matches 7 bases. The CDR3 is made up of 15 amino acids. Germline V CDR1 and CDR2: SEHNR, FQNEAQ (reference sequence). With V trimmed by 5 bases and J by 6 bases, 13 bases remained unmatched. CDR3 sequence: CASSSSGTAIGEQYF. CDR3 in DNA: TGTGCCAGCAGCAGCTCCGGGACAGCAATAGGCGAGCAGTACTTC.

The CDR3 loop is CASSRLTGGYTDTQYF. CDR3 nucleotide sequence: TGTGCCAGCAGCCGCCTGACAGGGGGCTATACAGATACGCAGTATTTT. V gene TRBV7-9 combines with J gene TRBJ2-3, with 10 bases matching TRBD1. J lost 3 bases, V lost 5 bases, and 8 bases had no gene match. Germline values: CDR1 SEHNR, CDR2 FQNEAQ (reference sequence). The CDR3 totals 16 residues.

V gene TRBV4-2 combines with J gene TRBJ1-5, with D uncertain. The germline V gene encodes CDR1 LGHNA and CDR2 YNFKEQ. V was trimmed by 0 bases and J by 1 base, leaving 10 bases between them. The CDR3 loop spans 16 amino acids. The CDR3 coding sequence is TGTGCCAGCAGCCAAGAACAGTGGCTAAGCAATCAGCCCCAGCATTTT. Its translation: CASSQEQWLSNQPQHF.

This rearrangement joins TRBV29-1 to TRBJ2-7, with 9 bases matching TRBD1. Germline values: CDR1 SQVTM, CDR2 ANQGSEA. The CDR3 has 15 residues. With 6 bases clipped from V and 3 bases from J, the junction kept 12 bases outside the gene matches. The CDR3 DNA reads as TGCAGCGTCGGACCCAGGACAGGGGCGTACTACGAGCAGTACTTC. Translation gives CSVGPRTGAYYEQYF.

J is TRBJ2-1 and V is TRBV5-1, with D perhaps matching TRBD2 (6 bases). Germline V gives CDR1 SGHRS, CDR2 YFSETQ. With 2 bases removed from V and 6 bases from J, the gap between germline ends came to 15 bases. CDR3 size: 15 residues. The CDR3 is CASSFLEGGRNEQFF. The CDR3, as DNA: TGCGCCAGCAGCTTCCTAGAGGGAGGACGCAATGAGCAGTTCTTC.

This rearrangement joins TRBV5-1 to TRBJ2-7; D is unclear. The CDR3 spans 15 residues. Per the germline V gene, CDR1 is SGHRS and CDR2 is YFSETQ. Trimming cost V 4 bases and J 3 bases, with 17 bases left between them. CDR3 bases: TGCGCCAGCAGCGATGACCCTTCCTTGCTCTACGAGCAGTACTTC. Its translation is CASSDDPSLLYEQYF.

This clone was observed once. The chain couples TRBV28 to TRBJ2-1; no definite D call. V was trimmed by 3 bases and J by 9 bases, leaving 9 bases between them. The CDR3 is made up of 12 amino acids. The germline CDR1 and CDR2 sequences are MDHEN and SYDVKM. CDR3 in DNA: TGTGCCAGCAGTTTTACTAATCTTGAGCAGTTCTTC. Translating gives CASSFTNLEQFF.

The chain couples TRBV27 to TRBJ2-3, with D possibly being TRBD1 (6 bases). Germline V lookup: CDR1 MNHEY, CDR2 SMNVEV (reference sequence). The V and J ends lost 3 bases and 4 bases respectively, with 17 bases between them. This CDR3 has 16 residues. The CDR3 is CASSFLLDSGPDTQYF. CDR3 in DNA: TGTGCCAGCAGTTTTTTACTGGACAGTGGGCCAGATACGCAGTATTTT.

V gene TRBV28 combines with J gene TRBJ2-2; no clear D. Trimming removed 7 bases at V and 0 bases at J, with 12 bases between. In germline, CDR1 is MDHEN, CDR2 SYDVKM. The CDR3 is 15 residues long. The CDR3 coding sequence is TGTGCCAGCACCCCTGCGGTAGCGAACACCGGGGAGCTGTTTTTT. It specifies CASTPAVANTGELFF. Full variable domain (remainder filled in from reference TRBV28 and TRBJ2-2): DVKVTQSSRYLVKRTGEKVFLECVQDMDHENMFWYRQDPGLGLRLIYFSYDVKMKEKGDIPEGYSVSREKKERFSLILESASTNQTSMYLCASTPAVANTGELFFGEGSRLTVL.

This chain links TRBV9 with TRBJ2-6; TRBD1 agrees at 7 bases. CDR3 length: 18 residues. Germline V lookup: CDR1 SGDLS, CDR2 YYNGEE. After removal of 3 bases from V and 0 bases from J, the junction contained 9 bases not matched to a gene. CDR3 loop: CASSETGSRFSGANVLTF. DNA of the CDR3: TGTGCCAGCAGCGAGACAGGGAGCCGATTCTCTGGGGCCAACGTCCTGACTTTC.

The chain joins TRBV7-9 to TRBJ1-2; the match to TRBD1 covers 8 bases. CDR3 length: 15 amino acids. Germline V gene lookup returns CDR1 SEHNR and CDR2 FQNEAQ (reference sequence). V was pared by 5 bases and J by 3 bases, with 8 bases of the junction left unmatched. CDR3 sequence: CASSPRDRRYYGYTF. In DNA form, the CDR3 reads TGTGCCAGCAGCCCAAGGGACAGGCGTTACTATGGCTACACCTTC.

The rearrangement links TRBV7-2 to TRBJ2-3; D possibly matches TRBD1 or TRBD2 (5 bases each). Trimming cost V 3 bases and J 4 bases, with 14 bases left between them. CDR1 is SGHTA and CDR2 is FQGNSA in the germline V gene. The CDR3 is 15 amino acids. The CDR3 nucleotides are TGTGCCAGCAGCTTCATTTATGGGGGATCAGATACGCAGTATTTT. Amino acid sequence: CASSFIYGGSDTQYF.

The chain is built from TRBV27 and TRBJ2-1, with 11 bases matching TRBD2. Per the germline V gene, CDR1 is MNHEY and CDR2 is SMNVEV (reference sequence). The CDR3 sequence is 16 residues long. With 5 bases clipped from V and 3 bases from J, the junction kept 6 bases outside the gene matches. CDR3 nucleotides: TGTGCCAGCAGTCCGGGACTAGCGGAGTTCTACAATGAGCAGTTCTTC. This codes for CASSPGLAEFYNEQFF.

The V gene is TRBV6-1, the J gene TRBJ1-5; 7 bases fit TRBD1. The germline CDR1 and CDR2 sequences are MNHNS and SASEGT. The CDR3 covers 17 residues. V was clipped by 1 base and J by 0 bases; unmatched bases: 6. Written as DNA, the CDR3 is TGTGCCAGCAGTGAAGGGTGGGGACAGTATAGCAATCAGCCCCAGCATTTT. Translation gives CASSEGWGQYSNQPQHF.

This clone was seen only a few times. J is TRBJ1-1 and V is TRBV19, with D unclear. V was trimmed by 6 bases and J by 4 bases, leaving 15 bases between them. Germline CDR1 LNHDA, CDR2 SQIVND (reference sequence). The CDR3 extends over 14 amino acids. The CDR3 DNA reads as TGTGCCAGTAGCCCTCTAGAGGGAACCACTGAAGCTTTCTTT. Its protein product is CASSPLEGTTEAFF.